This T cell receptor (beta chain) was found in a study of blood T cell repertoires in COVID-19. Profiled with immunoSEQ multiplex PCR; TCRdb holds only in-frame clones, not every one. The sample includes 250,000 to 400,000 clones, roughly nine tenths of them seen just once. The ends lost 1 base at V and 4 bases at J; junction bases unmatched: 5. Germline V gene lookup returns CDR1 SEHNR and CDR2 FQNEAQ (reference sequence). The CDR3 is 15 amino acids. The V and J genes are TRBV7-9 and TRBJ2-7; 9 bases line up with TRBD1. This receptor was identified in a man in his sixties who had recovered from COVID-19. The sequenced sample consisted of PBMCs or T cells enriched from blood (not recorded which). In DNA, the CDR3 is TGTGCCAGCAGCTTAGTCCGGGACAGGGTTTACGAGCAGTACTTC. It specifies CASSLVRDRVYEQYF.